This T cell receptor (beta chain) was captured by sequencing in a study of blood T cell repertoires in COVID-19. Sequenced by immunoSEQ multiplex PCR; TCRdb stores in-frame clones only, minus some. This repertoire shows a few hundred thousand clones, around 83% found once; its top ten account for under 1.5%. Germline-derived CDR1 and CDR2 are LNHNV and YYDKDF (reference sequence). The CDR3 runs to 15 residues. V was clipped by 0 bases and J by 3 bases; unmatched bases: 5. What was sequenced was peripheral blood. V is TRBV15 and J is TRBJ2-7; 7 bases are shared with TRBD1. The clonotype comes from a woman aged 40 to 50 who had recovered from COVID-19. For the CDR3, the DNA is TGTGCCACCAGCAGAGAGGGGACAGACCACTACGAGCAGTACTTC. It specifies CATSREGTDHYEQYF. Full variable domain (outside the CDR3, taken from reference TRBV15 and TRBJ2-7): DAMVIQNPRYQVTQFGKPVTLSCSQTLNHNVMYWYQQKSSQAPKLLFHYYDKDFNNEADTPDNFQSRRPNTSFCFLDIRSPGLGDTAMYLCATSREGTDHYEQYFGPGTRLTVT.